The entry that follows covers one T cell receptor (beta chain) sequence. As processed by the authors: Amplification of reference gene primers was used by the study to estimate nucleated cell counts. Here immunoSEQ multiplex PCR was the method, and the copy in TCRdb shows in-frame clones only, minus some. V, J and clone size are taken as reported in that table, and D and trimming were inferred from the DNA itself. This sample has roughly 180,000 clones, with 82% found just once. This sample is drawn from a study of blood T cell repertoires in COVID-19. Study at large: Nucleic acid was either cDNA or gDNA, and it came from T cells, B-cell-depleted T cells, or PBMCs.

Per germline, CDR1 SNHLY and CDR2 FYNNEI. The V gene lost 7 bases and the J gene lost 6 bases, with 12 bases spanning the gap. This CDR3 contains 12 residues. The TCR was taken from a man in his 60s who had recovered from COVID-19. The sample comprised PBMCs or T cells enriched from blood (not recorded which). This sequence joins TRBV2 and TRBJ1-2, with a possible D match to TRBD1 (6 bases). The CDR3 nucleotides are TGTGCCAGCACAGGGGACCGGCATGGCTACACCTTC. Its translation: CASTGDRHGYTF.